This T cell receptor beta chain was identified in a study of control samples from healthy donors and cancer patients. Trimming removed 2 bases at V and 5 bases at J, with 9 bases between. This CDR3 contains 14 residues. Per the germline V gene, CDR1 is MNHEY and CDR2 is SVGAGI. The protocol was immunoSEQ multiplex PCR, while the TCRdb copy is restricted to in-frame clones and leaves out a portion. The sample shows 140,000 or so clones, over 90% of them seen only once. The source is a man aged 60 to 75 with colorectal cancer. The V gene is TRBV6-5, the J gene TRBJ2-2; a possible D gene is TRBD2 (6 bases). The sequencing input was PBMCs. CDR3 protein: CASSYTRGTGELFF. For the CDR3, the DNA is TGTGCCAGCAGTTACACCCGGGGGACCGGGGAGCTGTTTTTT.